This record looks at one TCR beta chain sequence and its context. Its antigen remains unknown. This record belongs to a study of PD-1 blockade in classical Hodgkin lymphoma. Broader study findings: Prior to therapy, complete responders displayed diversity much like that of newly diagnosed patients. CD4+ but not CD8+ TCR diversity rose significantly by C4D1.

No patient escaped relapse after autologous stem cell transplantation, and brentuximab vedotin exposure varied. Complete response, partial response or progressive disease constituted the best responses recorded. The assay was immunoSEQ multiplex PCR, and TCRdb's table has in-frame clones only and misses some. The sample carries 46,000 or so clones, roughly 86% recorded once. The material sequenced was peripheral blood mononuclear cells (PBMCs), taken at baseline. This TCR was sampled from a human donor with classical Hodgkin lymphoma.

In nucleotides, the CDR3 is TGTGCCAGCAGCTTAGGGACGAACACTGAAGCTTTCTTT. It translates to CASSLGTNTEAFF. V gene TRBV7-3 combines with J gene TRBJ1-1, with D possibly matching TRBD1 (5 bases). Germline V gene sequence: CDR1 SGHTA, CDR2 FQGTGA. V lost 2 bases and J lost 1, with 5 bases in between. The CDR3 covers 13 residues.